The rows below give T cell receptor beta chains drawn from one sample of a study of T cells in Graves' hyperthyroidism and ophthalmopathy. TCRdb re-derived calls from the multiplex PCR reads in MiXCR, one entry per CDR3 protein. Of hundreds of thousands of distinct CDR3 sequences in the sample, roughly 15% were seen once. The source material was blood. The receptors come from a woman aged 50 to 65 with Graves' ophthalmopathy. Each CDR3 is given with its conserved first and last residue. The D gene is left open where the match is weak. The size entry is marked missing in some rows and otherwise reads once, few, many or a size class.

.	TRBV7-9	many	TRBJ1-3	CASSPSRPWGLEGNTIYF	TGTGCCAGCAGCCCGTCTCGACCGTGGGGGCTGGAAGGAAACACCATATATTTT
.	TRBV30	few	TRBJ1-1	CAWRPGQSGTEAFF	TGTGCCTGGAGACCCGGACAGTCCGGCACTGAAGCTTTCTTT
TRBD1	TRBV7-3	.	TRBJ1-6	CASSSTGPNSPLHF	TGTGCCAGCAGCTCGACAGGGCCTAATTCACCCCTCCACTTT
.	TRBV20-1	many	TRBJ2-5	CSARGRGLQETQYF	TGCAGTGCTAGAGGGCGAGGGCTCCAAGAGACCCAGTACTTC
.	TRBV6-1	few	TRBJ2-3	CASSREGYTDTQYF	TGTGCCAGCAGCCGCGAGGGTTACACAGATACGCAGTATTTT
.	TRBV27	many	TRBJ2-1	CASMGDHNEQFF	TGTGCCAGCATGGGCGACCACAATGAGCAGTTCTTC
.	TRBV7-8	many	TRBJ1-1	CASSHPTELNTEAFF	TGTGCCAGCAGCCACCCGACAGAGTTGAACACTGAAGCTTTCTTT
TRBD2	TRBV12-3/TRBV12-4	many	TRBJ2-2	CASSLKWLAANTGELFF	TGTGCCAGCAGTTTAAAGTGGCTAGCGGCGAACACCGGGGAGCTGTTTTTT
.	TRBV7-9	many	TRBJ2-7	CASSSGVSSYEQYF	TGTGCCAGCAGCTCGGGGGTCAGCTCCTACGAGCAGTACTTC
.	TRBV19	.	TRBJ1-1	CASSTYTGLYTEAFF	TGTGCCAGTAGTACTTATACAGGGTTGTACACTGAAGCTTTCTTT
.	TRBV3-1	many	TRBJ2-7	CASSQAGSEQYF	TGTGCCAGCAGCCAAGCGGGCTCCGAGCAGTACTTC
TRBD2	TRBV5-1	few	TRBJ2-2	CASSLRLAGGPSTGELFF	TGCGCCAGCAGCTTGAGGCTAGCGGGAGGGCCGAGCACCGGGGAGCTGTTTTTT
TRBD2	TRBV30	few	TRBJ2-7	CAWRLAGNSHEQYF	TGTGCCTGGAGACTAGCGGGAAACTCCCACGAGCAGTACTTC
.	TRBV19	.	TRBJ1-2	CASNNQTGTDYGYTF	TGTGCCAGTAACAATCAAACCGGGACCGACTATGGCTACACCTTC
.	TRBV29-1	.	TRBJ1-1	CSVKGGAMNTEAFF	TGCAGCGTTAAGGGGGGGGCGATGAACACTGAAGCTTTCTTT
.	TRBV28	.	TRBJ1-4	CASSSFTEKLFF	TGTGCCAGCAGCTCTTTTACTGAAAAACTGTTTTTT
.	TRBV20-1	.	TRBJ1-2	CSARGDTGILYGYTF	TGCAGTGCTAGAGGGGATACAGGGATTCTCTATGGCTACACCTTC